The clone carrying this T cell receptor beta chain was counted a few times. This entry belongs to a study of T cells in Graves' hyperthyroidism and ophthalmopathy. Using RNA transcripts as the source, TCR beta CDR3 regions were amplified. With the HTBI primer set, the TCR CDR3 went through a first round of RT-PCR. Each CDR3 protein is one row after TCRdb ran MiXCR on the multiplex PCR reads. Of about half a million distinct CDR3 sequences listed, 24% are singletons. Sequences were obtained from blood. The receptor comes from a woman aged 25-40 years with Graves' ophthalmopathy.

CDR3 sequence reads: CSVHGTGTEAFF. CDR3 nucleotide sequence: TGCAGCGTGCACGGGACAGGCACTGAAGCTTTCTTT. The genes are TRBV29-1 and TRBJ1-1; TRBD1 matches 8 bases. The CDR3 is 12 residues long. Germline trimming cut 6 bases from V and 4 bases from J; bases unmatched to any gene: 4. Germline V gene lookup returns CDR1 SQVTM and CDR2 ANQGSEA.